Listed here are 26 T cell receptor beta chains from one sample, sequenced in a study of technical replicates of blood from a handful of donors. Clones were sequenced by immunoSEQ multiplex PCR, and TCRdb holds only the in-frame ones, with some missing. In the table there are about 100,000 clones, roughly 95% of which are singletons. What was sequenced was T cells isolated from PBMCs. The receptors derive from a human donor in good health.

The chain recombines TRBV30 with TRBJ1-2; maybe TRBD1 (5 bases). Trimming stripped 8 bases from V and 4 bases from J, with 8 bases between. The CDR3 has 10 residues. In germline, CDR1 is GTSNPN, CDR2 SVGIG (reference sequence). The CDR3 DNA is TGTGCCGGGACCGGCTATGGCTACACCTTC. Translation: CAGTGYGYTF.

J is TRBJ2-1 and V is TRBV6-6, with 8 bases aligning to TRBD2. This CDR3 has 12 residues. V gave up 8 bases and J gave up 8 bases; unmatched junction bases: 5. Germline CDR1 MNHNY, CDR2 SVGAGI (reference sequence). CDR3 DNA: TGTGCCAGCTCGGGGCGGGAGGATGAGCAGTTCTTC. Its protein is CASSGREDEQFF.

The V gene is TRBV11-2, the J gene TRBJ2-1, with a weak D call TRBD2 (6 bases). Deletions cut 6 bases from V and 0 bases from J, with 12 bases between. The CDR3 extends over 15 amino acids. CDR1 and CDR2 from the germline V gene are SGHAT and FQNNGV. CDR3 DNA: TGTGCCAGCAGGAGCGCGGGAAGCTCCTACAATGAGCAGTTCTTC. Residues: CASRSAGSSYNEQFF.

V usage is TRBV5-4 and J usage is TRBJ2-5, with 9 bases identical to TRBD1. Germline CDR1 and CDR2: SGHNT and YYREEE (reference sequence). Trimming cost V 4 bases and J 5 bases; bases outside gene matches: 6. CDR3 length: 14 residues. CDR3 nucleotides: TGTGCCAGCAGCAAACAGGGGGCGAGGGAGACCCAGTACTTC. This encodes CASSKQGARETQYF.

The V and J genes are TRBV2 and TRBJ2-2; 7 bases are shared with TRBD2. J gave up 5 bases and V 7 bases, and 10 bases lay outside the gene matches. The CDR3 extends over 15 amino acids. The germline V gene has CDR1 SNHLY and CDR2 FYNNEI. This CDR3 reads CASTHGRMNTGELFF. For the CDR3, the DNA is TGTGCCAGCACCCACGGGAGGATGAATACCGGGGAGCTGTTTTTT.

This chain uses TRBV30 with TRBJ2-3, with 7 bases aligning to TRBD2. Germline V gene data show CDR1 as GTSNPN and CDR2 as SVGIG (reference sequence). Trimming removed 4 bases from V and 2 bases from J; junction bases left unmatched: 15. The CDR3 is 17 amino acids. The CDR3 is CAWTRGRLADYTDTQYF. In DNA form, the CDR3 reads TGTGCCTGGACAAGGGGTCGGCTAGCGGACTACACAGATACGCAGTATTTT.

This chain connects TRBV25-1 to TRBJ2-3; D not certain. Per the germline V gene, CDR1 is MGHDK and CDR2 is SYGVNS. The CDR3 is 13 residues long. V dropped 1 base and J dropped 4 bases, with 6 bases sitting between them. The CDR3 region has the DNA TGTGCCAGCAGTGAATTGTACTCAGATACGCAGTATTTT. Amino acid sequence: CASSELYSDTQYF. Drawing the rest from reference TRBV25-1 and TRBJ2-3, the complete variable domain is EADIYQTPRYLVIGTGKKITLECSQTMGHDKMYWYQQDPGMELHLIHYSYGVNSTEKGDLSSESTVSRIRTEHFPLTLESARPSHTSQYLCASSELYSDTQYFGPGTRLTVL.

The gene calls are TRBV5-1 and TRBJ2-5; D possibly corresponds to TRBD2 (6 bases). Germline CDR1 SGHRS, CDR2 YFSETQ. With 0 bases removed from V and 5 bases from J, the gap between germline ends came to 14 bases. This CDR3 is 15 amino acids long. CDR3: CASSLAPGLSETQYF. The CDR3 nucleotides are TGCGCCAGCAGCTTGGCTCCGGGACTTTCCGAGACCCAGTACTTC.

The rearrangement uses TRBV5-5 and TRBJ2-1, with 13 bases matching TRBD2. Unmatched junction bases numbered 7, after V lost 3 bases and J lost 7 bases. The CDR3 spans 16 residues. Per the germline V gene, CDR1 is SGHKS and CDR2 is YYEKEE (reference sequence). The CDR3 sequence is CASSWGRGLAGNEQFF. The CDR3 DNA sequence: TGTGCCAGCAGCTGGGGGAGGGGACTAGCGGGAAATGAGCAGTTCTTC.

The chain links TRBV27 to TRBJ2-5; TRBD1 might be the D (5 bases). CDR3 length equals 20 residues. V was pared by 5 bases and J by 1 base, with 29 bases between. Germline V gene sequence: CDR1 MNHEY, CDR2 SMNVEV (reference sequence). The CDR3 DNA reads TGTGCCAGCAGTCCCAGGTGGGCCACGGACCCCAAACAGGCCCAAGAGACCCAGTACTTC. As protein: CASSPRWATDPKQAQETQYF.

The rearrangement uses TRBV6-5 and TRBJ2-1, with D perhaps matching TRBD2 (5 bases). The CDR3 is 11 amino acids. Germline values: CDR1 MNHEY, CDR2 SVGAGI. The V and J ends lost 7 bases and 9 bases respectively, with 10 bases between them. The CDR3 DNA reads TGTGCCAGCACCCATGGGAGTGAGCAGTTCTTC. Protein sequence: CASTHGSEQFF.

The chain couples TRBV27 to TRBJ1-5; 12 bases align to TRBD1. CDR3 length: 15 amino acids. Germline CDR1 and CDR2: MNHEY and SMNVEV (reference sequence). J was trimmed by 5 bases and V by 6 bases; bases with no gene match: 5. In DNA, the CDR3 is TGTGCCAGCAGGCTCGGGACAGGGGGCGATCAGCCCCAGCATTTT. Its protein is CASRLGTGGDQPQHF.

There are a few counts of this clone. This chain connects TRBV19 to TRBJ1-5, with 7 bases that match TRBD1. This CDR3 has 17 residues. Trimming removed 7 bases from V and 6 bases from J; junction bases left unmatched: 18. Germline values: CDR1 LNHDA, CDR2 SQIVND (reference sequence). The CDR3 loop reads CASTPSLRQGSFQPQHF. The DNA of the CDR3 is TGTGCCAGTACTCCATCCTTGAGACAGGGTTCATTTCAGCCCCAGCATTTT.

CDR3 bases: TGCAGCGGGGAGGGGTACGAGACCCAGTACTTC. Translated: CSGEGYETQYF. The genes are TRBV20-1 and TRBJ2-5; 7 nucleotides align to TRBD2. CDR3 length: 11 residues. Germline-derived CDR1 and CDR2 are DFQATT and SNEGSKA (reference sequence).

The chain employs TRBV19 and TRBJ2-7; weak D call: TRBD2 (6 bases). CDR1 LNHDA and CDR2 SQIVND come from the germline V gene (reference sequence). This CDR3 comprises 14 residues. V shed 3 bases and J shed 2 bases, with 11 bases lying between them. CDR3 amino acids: CASSMRDQTYEQYF. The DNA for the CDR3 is TGTGCCAGTAGTATGCGGGATCAAACCTACGAGCAGTACTTC.

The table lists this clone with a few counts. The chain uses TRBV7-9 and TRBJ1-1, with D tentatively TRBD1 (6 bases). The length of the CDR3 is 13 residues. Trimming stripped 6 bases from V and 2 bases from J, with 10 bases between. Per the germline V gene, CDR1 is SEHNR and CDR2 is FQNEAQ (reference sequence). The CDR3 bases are TGTGCCAGCAGTTCCGGGACAAACACTGAAGCTTTCTTT. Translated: CASSSGTNTEAFF.

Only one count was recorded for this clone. The DNA of the CDR3 is TGTGCCAGTACCACCGGGACAGGGACGTACGAGCAGTACTTC. Translated, it gives CASTTGTGTYEQYF. The chain is built from TRBV19 and TRBJ2-7; 9 nucleotides agree with TRBD1. The CDR3 has 14 amino acids. The junction had 8 bases not matched to a gene; V was cut back by 7 bases and J by 4 bases. Germline assignment: CDR1 LNHDA and CDR2 SQIVND (reference sequence).

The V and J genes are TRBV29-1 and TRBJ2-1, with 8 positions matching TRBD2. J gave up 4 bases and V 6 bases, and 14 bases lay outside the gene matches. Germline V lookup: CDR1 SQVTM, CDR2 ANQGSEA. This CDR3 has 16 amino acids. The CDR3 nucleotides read TGCAGCGTCTTCGGGGGTAGCGGGGCCGTTTACAATGAGCAGTTCTTC. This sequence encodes CSVFGGSGAVYNEQFF.

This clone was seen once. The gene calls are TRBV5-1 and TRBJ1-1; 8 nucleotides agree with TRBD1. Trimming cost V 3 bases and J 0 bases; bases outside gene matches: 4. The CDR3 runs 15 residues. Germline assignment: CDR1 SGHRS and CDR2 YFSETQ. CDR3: CASSSRTGMNTEAFF. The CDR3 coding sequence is TGCGCCAGCAGCTCCCGGACAGGGATGAACACTGAAGCTTTCTTT. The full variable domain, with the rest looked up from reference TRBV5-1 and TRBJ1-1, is KAGVTQTPRYLIKTRGQQVTLSCSPISGHRSVSWYQQTPGQGLQFLFEYFSETQRNKGNFPGRFSGRQFSNSRSEMNVSTLELGDSALYLCASSSRTGMNTEAFFGQGTRLTVV.

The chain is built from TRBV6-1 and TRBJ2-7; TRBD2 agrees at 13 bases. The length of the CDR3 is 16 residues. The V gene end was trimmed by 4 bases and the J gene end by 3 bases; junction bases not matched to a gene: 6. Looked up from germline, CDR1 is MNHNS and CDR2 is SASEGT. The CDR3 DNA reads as TGTGCCAGCAGTGGAAGGGGACTAGCGGGAAGCTACGAGCAGTACTTC. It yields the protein CASSGRGLAGSYEQYF.

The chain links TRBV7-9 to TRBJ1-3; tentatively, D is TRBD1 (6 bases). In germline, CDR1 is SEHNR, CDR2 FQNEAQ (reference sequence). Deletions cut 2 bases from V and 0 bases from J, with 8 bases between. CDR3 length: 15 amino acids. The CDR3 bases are TGTGCCAGCAGCTTAATGGACAGCTCTGGAAACACCATATATTTT. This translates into CASSLMDSSGNTIYF.

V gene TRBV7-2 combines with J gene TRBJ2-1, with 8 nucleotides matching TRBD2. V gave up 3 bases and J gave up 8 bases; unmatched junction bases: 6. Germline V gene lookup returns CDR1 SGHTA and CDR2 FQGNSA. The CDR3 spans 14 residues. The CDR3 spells CASSFISGGDEQFF. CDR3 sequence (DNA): TGTGCCAGCAGCTTTATCTCGGGGGGGGATGAGCAGTTCTTC.

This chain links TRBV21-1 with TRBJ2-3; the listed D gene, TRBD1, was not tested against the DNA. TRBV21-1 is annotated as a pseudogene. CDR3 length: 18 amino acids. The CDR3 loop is CASRGQDREGISTDTQYF. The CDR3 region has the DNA TGTGCCAGCAGGGGTCAAGACAGGGAAGGAATTAGCACAGATACGCAGTATTTT.

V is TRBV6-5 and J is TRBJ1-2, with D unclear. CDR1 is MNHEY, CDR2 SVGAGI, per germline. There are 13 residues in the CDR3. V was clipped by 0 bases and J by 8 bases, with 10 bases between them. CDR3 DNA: TGTGCCAGCAGTTACTCGATTTCAGGAGGCTACACCTTC. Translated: CASSYSISGGYTF.

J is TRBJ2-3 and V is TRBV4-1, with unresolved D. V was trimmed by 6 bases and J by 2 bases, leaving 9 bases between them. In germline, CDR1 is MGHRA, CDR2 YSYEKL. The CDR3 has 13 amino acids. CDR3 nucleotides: TGCGCCAGCAGTCGCAGTGACACAGATACGCAGTATTTT. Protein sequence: CASSRSDTDTQYF.

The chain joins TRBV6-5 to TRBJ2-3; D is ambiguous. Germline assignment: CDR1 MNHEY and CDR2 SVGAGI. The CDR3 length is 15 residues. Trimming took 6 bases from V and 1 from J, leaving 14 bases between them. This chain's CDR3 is CASRNVGSGTDTQYF. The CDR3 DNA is TGTGCCAGCAGGAACGTGGGCTCTGGCACAGATACGCAGTATTTT.